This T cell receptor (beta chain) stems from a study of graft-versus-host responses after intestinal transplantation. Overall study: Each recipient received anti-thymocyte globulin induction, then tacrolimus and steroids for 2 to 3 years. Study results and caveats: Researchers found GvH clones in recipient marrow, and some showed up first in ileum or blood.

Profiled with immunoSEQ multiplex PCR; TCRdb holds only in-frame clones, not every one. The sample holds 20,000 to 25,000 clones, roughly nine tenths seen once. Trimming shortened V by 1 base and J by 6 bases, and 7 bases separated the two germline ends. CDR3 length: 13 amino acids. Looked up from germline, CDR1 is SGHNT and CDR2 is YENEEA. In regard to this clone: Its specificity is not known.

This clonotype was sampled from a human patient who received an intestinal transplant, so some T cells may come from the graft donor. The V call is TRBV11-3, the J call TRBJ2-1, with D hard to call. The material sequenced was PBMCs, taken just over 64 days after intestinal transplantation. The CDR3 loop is CASSLVLPNEQFF. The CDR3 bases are TGTGCCAGCAGCTTAGTACTTCCCAATGAGCAGTTCTTC.